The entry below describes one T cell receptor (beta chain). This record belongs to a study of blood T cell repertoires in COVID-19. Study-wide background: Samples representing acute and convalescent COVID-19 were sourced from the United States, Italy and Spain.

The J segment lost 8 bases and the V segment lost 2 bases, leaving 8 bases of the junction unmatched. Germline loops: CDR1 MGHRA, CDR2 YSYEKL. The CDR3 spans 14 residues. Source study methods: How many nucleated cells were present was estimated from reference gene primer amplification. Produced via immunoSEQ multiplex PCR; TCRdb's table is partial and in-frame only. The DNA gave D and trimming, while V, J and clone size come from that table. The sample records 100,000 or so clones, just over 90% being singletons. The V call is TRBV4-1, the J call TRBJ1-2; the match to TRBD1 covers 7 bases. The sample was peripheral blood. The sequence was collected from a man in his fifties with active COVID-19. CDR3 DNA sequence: TGCGCCAGCAGCCAACAGGGGGAGGTTGGCGGCTACACCTTC. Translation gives CASSQQGEVGGYTF.